This record covers a single T cell receptor beta chain. The germline V gene encodes CDR1 SGHRS and CDR2 YFSETQ. Unmatched junction bases numbered 6, after V lost 0 bases and J lost 4 bases. CDR3 length equals 15 residues. Assay: immunoSEQ multiplex PCR; the TCRdb copy retains only in-frame clones and omits some. This sample carries a few hundred thousand clones, roughly nine tenths of them seen once, and the ten largest clones take approximately 9.8%. The source of the sample is a study of blood T cell repertoires in COVID-19. Study-wide background: COVID-19 samples collected from the United States, Italy and Spain covered acute and convalescent phases.

The TCR sequence derives from a man aged 40-49 years who had recovered from COVID-19. Sequences were obtained from peripheral blood. J is TRBJ2-5 and V is TRBV5-1; 7 positions match TRBD1. This chain's CDR3 is CASSLASDRRETQYF. The CDR3 DNA sequence: TGCGCCAGCAGCTTGGCCTCGGACAGGAGAGAGACCCAGTACTTC.